One and the same sample provided the 6 T cell receptor beta chains below, sequenced in a study of T-cell memory formation after mild COVID-19. TCRdb fed the 5' RACE reads into MiXCR, producing one record per CDR3 protein. The profile covers about 180,000 distinct CDR3 sequences, with about a fifth appearing a single time and roughly 3.8% taken by the ten largest. Material for sequencing was PBMCs or a T cell subset sorted from them (not recorded which). The receptors were gathered from a man between 18 and 35 years old who had mild COVID-19 (a few samples of this study predate the infection). Cell type and time point are not known.

The chain couples TRBV7-2 to TRBJ1-1; D not resolved. The V end was cut by 5 bases, the J end by 4 bases, with 14 bases between. The CDR3 length is 14 residues. Germline V gives CDR1 SGHTA, CDR2 FQGNSA. This CDR3 reads CASSKSGGFTEAFF. CDR3 in DNA: TGTGCCAGCAGCAAATCCGGCGGCTTCACTGAAGCTTTCTTT.

A few counts support this clonotype. The chain links TRBV6-6 to TRBJ1-1; D unresolved. Trimming cost V 2 bases and J 2 bases, with 12 bases left between them. Germline V gives CDR1 MNHNY, CDR2 SVGAGI (reference sequence). This CDR3 spans 15 amino acids. In nucleotides, the CDR3 is TGTGCCAGCAGTTACCTCGCTCGGGCTAACACTGAAGCTTTCTTT. This codes for CASSYLARANTEAFF.

V and J are TRBV7-2 and TRBJ2-5; 10 bases align to TRBD2. The germline CDR1 and CDR2 sequences are SGHTA and FQGNSA. The CDR3 runs 15 residues. The trim removed 5 bases at V and 13 bases at J, leaving 16 bases unmatched. The CDR3 here is CASSLLSGGAGVGYF. CDR3 nucleotide sequence: TGTGCCAGCAGCCTCCTCAGCGGGGGGGCCGGCGTTGGGTACTTC.

The gene calls are TRBV24-1 and TRBJ2-3, with D hard to call. This CDR3 has 14 amino acids. Trimming left V 1 base short and J 6 bases short, with 10 bases between. In germline, CDR1 is KGHDR, CDR2 SFDVKD. CDR3 residues: CATSDFEGPDTQYF. The DNA for the CDR3 is TGTGCCACCAGTGATTTTGAAGGGCCGGATACGCAGTATTTT.

The J gene is TRBJ1-6, the V gene TRBV2; a weak D match, TRBD1 (5 bases). CDR1 SNHLY and CDR2 FYNNEI come from the germline V gene. Trimming removed 4 bases at V and 10 bases at J, with 14 bases between. The CDR3 has 14 residues. The CDR3 bases are TGTGCCAGCAGTGGTGAGGGGAGAGGGTCACCCCTCCACTTT. Translated, it gives CASSGEGRGSPLHF. Full variable domain (remainder filled in from reference TRBV2 and TRBJ1-6): EPEVTQTPSHQVTQMGQEVILRCVPISNHLYFYWYRQILGQKVEFLVSFYNNEISEKSEIFDDQFSVERPDGSNFTLKIRSTKLEDSAMYFCASSGEGRGSPLHFGNGTRLTVT.

This clonotype was counted many times. The chain carries TRBV6-5 and TRBJ1-3; D gene ambiguous. The CDR3 is made up of 13 amino acids. The germline gives CDR1 MNHEY, CDR2 SVGAGI. The V end was cut by 3 bases, the J end by 4 bases, with 7 bases between. The CDR3 coding sequence is TGTGCCAGCAGTTATAACCCAGGAAACACCATATATTTT. Residues: CASSYNPGNTIYF.